Listed below are T cell receptor beta chains from one sample, sequenced in a study of Graves' ophthalmopathy and Graves' hyperthyroidism. TCRdb reanalysed the multiplex PCR reads using MiXCR and keeps one entry per CDR3 protein. The sample records 600,000 to 700,000 distinct CDR3 sequences, over 40% being singletons. What was sequenced was peripheral blood. The receptors here all came from an adult man with Graves' ophthalmopathy. CDR3s include the opening cysteine and the closing phenylalanine or tryptophan. Clone size is stated in some rows and not others, as once, few, many or a class when expanded.

CDR3	size	V	J
CASMSDRGLRPQHF	few	TRBV6-1	TRBJ1-5
CASSYAGQHYGYTF	NA	TRBV6-5	TRBJ1-2
CASRRTFSGELFF	NA	TRBV19	TRBJ2-2
CASSDSINQKLFF	few	TRBV6-4	TRBJ1-1
CASSYLRQPQHF	many	TRBV6-5	TRBJ1-5
CSARDFEGRVVGYTF	many	TRBV20-1	TRBJ1-2
CSARQAGRQETQHF	NA	TRBV20-1	TRBJ1-5
CASSFGSGALGRAFF	many	TRBV13	TRBJ1-1
CASSFGQGTTAYYEQYF	NA	TRBV5-5	TRBJ2-7
CASSQGPGKQYF	few	TRBV7-3	TRBJ2-7
CASSTQWGTPGNEQYF	NA	TRBV19	TRBJ2-7
CASSSDRNDGNTIYF	NA	TRBV9	TRBJ1-3
CAISTGTSGSSDTQYF	few	TRBV10-3	TRBJ2-3
CASSSGAYNEQFF	NA	TRBV7-3	TRBJ2-1
CASSQSPEANTQETQYF	NA	TRBV11-2	TRBJ2-5
CAISSEGETDTQYF	NA	TRBV10-3	TRBJ2-3
CASSMGSLNQPQHF	once	TRBV19	TRBJ1-5
CASREPTGTSNYGYTF	NA	TRBV6-1	TRBJ1-2
CASIHPGQGWGYTF	NA	TRBV19	TRBJ1-2
CASIRDRSYQPQHF	many	TRBV6-6	TRBJ1-5
CASSLEIGPYEQYF	NA	TRBV11-2	TRBJ2-7
CASSFKVNTEAFF	few	TRBV25-1	TRBJ1-1
CASTDLGGQGNYGYTF	NA	TRBV7-2	TRBJ1-2
CASSELGIGKLFF	NA	TRBV25-1	TRBJ1-4
CSVEWGQGYEQFF	few	TRBV29-1	TRBJ2-1
CASSGQERNTEAFF	many	TRBV2	TRBJ1-1
CATSDLRGGGETQYF	NA	TRBV24-1	TRBJ2-5
CASLLRQGAGEQYF	many	TRBV2	TRBJ2-7
CATSDATGGAYGYTF	many	TRBV24-1	TRBJ1-2
CASRNRGQGETQYF	NA	TRBV7-8	TRBJ2-5
CASSPPVRVEQYF	many	TRBV7-2	TRBJ2-7
CATSLRGVGINSPLHF	many	TRBV12-3/TRBV12-4	TRBJ1-6
CASYQPQHF	NA	TRBV7-9	TRBJ1-5
CSAPSGAGNYGYTF	NA	TRBV20-1	TRBJ1-2
CAISRDRPGDGYTF	NA	TRBV10-3	TRBJ1-2
CASSSPGTSGSYEQYF	many	TRBV7-9	TRBJ2-7
CASSLFAGGPWGTQYF	many	TRBV7-9	TRBJ2-5
CASTRLAEETQYF	NA	TRBV25-1	TRBJ2-5